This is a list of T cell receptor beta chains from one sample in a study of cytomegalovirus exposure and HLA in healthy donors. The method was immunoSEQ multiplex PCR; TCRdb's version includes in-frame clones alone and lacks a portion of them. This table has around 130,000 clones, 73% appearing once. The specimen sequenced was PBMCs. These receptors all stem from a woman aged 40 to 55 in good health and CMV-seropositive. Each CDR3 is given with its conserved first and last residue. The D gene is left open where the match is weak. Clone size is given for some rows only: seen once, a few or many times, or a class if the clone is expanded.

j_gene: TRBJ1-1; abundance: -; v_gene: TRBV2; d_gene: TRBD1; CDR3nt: TGTGCCAGCACCGAGGGACAGCGCGCTGAAGCTTTCTTT; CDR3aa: CASTEGQRAEAFF
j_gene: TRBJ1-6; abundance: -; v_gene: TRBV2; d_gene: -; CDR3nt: TGTGCCAGCAGTGATCAGGTCTATAATTCACCCCTCCACTTT; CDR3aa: CASSDQVYNSPLHF
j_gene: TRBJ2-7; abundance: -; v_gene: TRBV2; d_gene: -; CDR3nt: TGTGCCAGCAGTCTTACCTACGAGCAGTACTTC; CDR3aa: CASSLTYEQYF
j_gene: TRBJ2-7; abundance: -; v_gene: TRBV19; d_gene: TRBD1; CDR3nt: TGTGCCAGTAGTATAGAATCCCCGGGATCAGGGGGCTTCGAGCAGTACTTC; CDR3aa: CASSIESPGSGGFEQYF
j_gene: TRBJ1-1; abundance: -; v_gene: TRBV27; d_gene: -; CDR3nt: TGTGCCAGCAGTTCAGGGTTCACGAACACTGAAGCTTTCTTT; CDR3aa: CASSSGFTNTEAFF
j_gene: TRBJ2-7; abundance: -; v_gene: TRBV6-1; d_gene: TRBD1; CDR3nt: TGTGCCAGCAGTGAACCCCGACAGGGAACCTACGAGCAGTACTTC; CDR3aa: CASSEPRQGTYEQYF
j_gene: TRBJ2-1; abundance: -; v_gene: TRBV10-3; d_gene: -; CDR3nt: TGTGCCATCAGGGAACTAGATTTCTACAATGAGCAGTTCTTC; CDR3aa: CAIRELDFYNEQFF
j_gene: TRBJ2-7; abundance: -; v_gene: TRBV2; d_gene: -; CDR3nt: TGTGCCAGCAGTTTAAGCGGTACTACCTACGAGCAGTACTTC; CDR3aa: CASSLSGTTYEQYF
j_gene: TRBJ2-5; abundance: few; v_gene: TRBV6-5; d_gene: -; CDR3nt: TGTGCCAGCAGTCCCGGGAATGGCGAGACCCAGTACTTC; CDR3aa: CASSPGNGETQYF
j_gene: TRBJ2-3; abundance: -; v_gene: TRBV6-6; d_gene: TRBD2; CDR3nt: TGTGCCAGCGGGAGGGACGGAACAGATACGCAGTATTTT; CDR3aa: CASGRDGTDTQYF
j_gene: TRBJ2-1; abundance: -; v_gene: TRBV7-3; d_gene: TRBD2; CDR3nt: TGTGCCAGCAGCCATGGACTAGCGGACTACAATGAGCAGTTCTTC; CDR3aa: CASSHGLADYNEQFF
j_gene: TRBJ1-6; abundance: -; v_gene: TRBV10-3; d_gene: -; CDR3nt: TGTGCCATCAGTGAAGTCAGGAATAATTCACCCCTCCACTTT; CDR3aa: CAISEVRNNSPLHF
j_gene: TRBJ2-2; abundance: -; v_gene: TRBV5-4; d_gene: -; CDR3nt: TGTGCCAGCAGCTTGGGGGCCAGGGGGAACACCGGGGAGCTGTTTTTT; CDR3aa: CASSLGARGNTGELFF
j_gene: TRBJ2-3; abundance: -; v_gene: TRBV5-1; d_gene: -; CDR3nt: TGCGCCAGCAGCCTAGCCTGGTTGTCTACGCAGTATTTT; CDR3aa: CASSLAWLSTQYF
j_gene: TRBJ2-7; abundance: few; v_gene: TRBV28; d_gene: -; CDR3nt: TGTGCCAGCAGGACAGAGAAGTCCTACGAGCAGTACTTC; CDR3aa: CASRTEKSYEQYF
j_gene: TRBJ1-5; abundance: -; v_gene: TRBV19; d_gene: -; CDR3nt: TGTGCCAGTAGTATAGTGACGGGGGGCAATCAGCCCCAGCATTTT; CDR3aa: CASSIVTGGNQPQHF
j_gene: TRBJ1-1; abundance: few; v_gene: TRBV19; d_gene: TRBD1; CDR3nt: TGTGCCAGTAGTATAGCGACCAGGGGGCTGAACACTGAAGCTTTCTTT; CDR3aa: CASSIATRGLNTEAFF
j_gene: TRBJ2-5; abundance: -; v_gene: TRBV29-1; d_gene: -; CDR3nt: TGCAGCGTTGGGGGTATGGGGGGCCAAGAGACCCAGTACTTC; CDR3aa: CSVGGMGGQETQYF
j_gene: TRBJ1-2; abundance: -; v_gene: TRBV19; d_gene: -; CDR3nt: TGTGCCAGTAAGGACAAATCGGATGGCTACACCTTC; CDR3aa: CASKDKSDGYTF
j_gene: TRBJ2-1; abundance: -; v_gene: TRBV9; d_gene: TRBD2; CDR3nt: TGTGCCAGCAGCGTAGAGACTAGCGGGACCAATGAGCAGTTCTTC; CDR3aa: CASSVETSGTNEQFF
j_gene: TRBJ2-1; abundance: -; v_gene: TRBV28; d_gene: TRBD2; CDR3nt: TGTGCCAGCAGTTTATCGGGACTAGCGGTTTACAATGAGCAGTTCTTC; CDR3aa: CASSLSGLAVYNEQFF
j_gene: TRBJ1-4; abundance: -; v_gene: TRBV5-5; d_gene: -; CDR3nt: TGTGCCAGCAGCTTGGGGGGTACGGGGGAAAAACTGTTTTTT; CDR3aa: CASSLGGTGEKLFF
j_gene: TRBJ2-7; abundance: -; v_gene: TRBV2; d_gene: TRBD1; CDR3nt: TGTGCCAGCGGGGCAGGGGGTTCCTACGAGCAGTACTTC; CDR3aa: CASGAGGSYEQYF
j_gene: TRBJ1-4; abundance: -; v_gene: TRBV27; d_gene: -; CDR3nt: TGTGCCAGCAGTTTAAATCTGGGAGCGGGGGAAAAACTGTTTTTT; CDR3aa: CASSLNLGAGEKLFF
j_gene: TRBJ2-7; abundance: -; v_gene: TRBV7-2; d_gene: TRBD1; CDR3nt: TGTGCCAGCAGCAAGCTCCCGGGACAGGGGGCGCGGGAGCAGTACTTC; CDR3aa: CASSKLPGQGAREQYF
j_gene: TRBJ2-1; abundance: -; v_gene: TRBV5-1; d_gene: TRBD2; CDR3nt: TGCGCCAGCAGCTTTACTAGCGCCGAGTACAATGAGCAGTTCTTC; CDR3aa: CASSFTSAEYNEQFF
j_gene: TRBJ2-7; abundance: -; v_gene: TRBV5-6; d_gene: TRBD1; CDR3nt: TGTGCCAGCAGCAAGGGACAGGCCTACGAGCAGTACTTC; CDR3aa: CASSKGQAYEQYF
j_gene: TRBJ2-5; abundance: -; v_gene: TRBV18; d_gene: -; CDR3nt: TGTGCCAGCTCAAAAGGACTACCAGAAGAGACCCAGTACTTC; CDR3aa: CASSKGLPEETQYF
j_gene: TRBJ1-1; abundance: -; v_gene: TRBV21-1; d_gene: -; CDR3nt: TGTGCCAGCAGCAAAACCGCAGGGGAGAACACTGAAGCTTTCTTT; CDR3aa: CASSKTAGENTEAFF
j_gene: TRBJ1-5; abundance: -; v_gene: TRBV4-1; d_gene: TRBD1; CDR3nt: TGCGCCAGCAGCCAAAACTACAGGGGAGGCCAGCCCCAGCATTTT; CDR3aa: CASSQNYRGGQPQHF
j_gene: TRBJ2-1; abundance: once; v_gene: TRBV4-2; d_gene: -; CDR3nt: TGTGCCAGCAGCCTTCGGGGGAGGCGGGATTACAATGAGCAGTTCTTC; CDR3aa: CASSLRGRRDYNEQFF
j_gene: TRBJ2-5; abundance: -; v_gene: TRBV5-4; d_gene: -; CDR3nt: TGTGCCAGCAGCTTGACAGGGAAAGAGACCCAGTACTTC; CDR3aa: CASSLTGKETQYF
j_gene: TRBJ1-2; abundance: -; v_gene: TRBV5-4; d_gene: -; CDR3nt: TGTGCCAGCACAGGGCCGACTAACTATGGCTACACCTTC; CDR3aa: CASTGPTNYGYTF
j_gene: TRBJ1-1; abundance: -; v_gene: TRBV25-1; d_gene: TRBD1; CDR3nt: TGTGCCAGCAGCTTAGGGGGCTCGGGGAACACTGAAGCTTTCTTT; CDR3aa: CASSLGGSGNTEAFF
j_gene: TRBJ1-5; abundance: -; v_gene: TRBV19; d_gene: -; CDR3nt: TGTGCCAGTAGTCGCCAGGGTATTTCTGGCAATCAGCCCCAGCATTTT; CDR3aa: CASSRQGISGNQPQHF